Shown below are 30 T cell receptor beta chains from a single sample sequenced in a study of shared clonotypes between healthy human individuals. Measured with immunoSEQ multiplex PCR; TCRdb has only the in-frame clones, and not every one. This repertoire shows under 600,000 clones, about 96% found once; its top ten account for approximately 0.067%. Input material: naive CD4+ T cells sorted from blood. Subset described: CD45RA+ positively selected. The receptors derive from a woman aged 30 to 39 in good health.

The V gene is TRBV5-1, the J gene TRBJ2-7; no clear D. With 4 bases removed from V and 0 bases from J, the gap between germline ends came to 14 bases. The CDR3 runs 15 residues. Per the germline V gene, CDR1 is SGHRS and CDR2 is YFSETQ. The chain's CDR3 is CASSPPLGGSYEQYF. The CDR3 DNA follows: TGCGCCAGCAGCCCCCCTTTGGGCGGCTCCTACGAGCAGTACTTC. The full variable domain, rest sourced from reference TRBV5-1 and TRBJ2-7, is KAGVTQTPRYLIKTRGQQVTLSCSPISGHRSVSWYQQTPGQGLQFLFEYFSETQRNKGNFPGRFSGRQFSNSRSEMNVSTLELGDSALYLCASSPPLGGSYEQYFGPGTRLTVT.

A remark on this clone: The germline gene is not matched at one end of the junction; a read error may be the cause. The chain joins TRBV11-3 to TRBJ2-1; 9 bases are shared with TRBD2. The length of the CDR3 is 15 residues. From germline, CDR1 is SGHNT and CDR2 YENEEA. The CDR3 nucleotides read TGTGCCAGCAGCCAGACTAGCGGCTCCTTCAATGAGCAGTTCTTC. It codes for CASSQTSGSFNEQFF.

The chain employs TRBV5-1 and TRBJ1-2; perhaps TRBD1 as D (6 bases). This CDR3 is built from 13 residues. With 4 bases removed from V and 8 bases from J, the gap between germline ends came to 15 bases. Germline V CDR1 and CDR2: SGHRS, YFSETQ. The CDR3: CASSVQGMRGYTF. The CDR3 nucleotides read TGCGCCAGCAGCGTCCAGGGGATGCGGGGCTACACCTTC.

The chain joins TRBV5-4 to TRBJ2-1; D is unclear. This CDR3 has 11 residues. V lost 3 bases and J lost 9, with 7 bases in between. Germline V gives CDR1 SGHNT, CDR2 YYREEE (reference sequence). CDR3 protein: CASSSSGEQFF. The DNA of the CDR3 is TGTGCCAGCAGCTCGTCCGGTGAGCAGTTCTTC.

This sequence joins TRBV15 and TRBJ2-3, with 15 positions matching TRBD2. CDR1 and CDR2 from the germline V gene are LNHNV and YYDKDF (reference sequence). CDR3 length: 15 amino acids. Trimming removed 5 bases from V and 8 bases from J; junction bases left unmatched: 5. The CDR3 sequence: CATSGSGLAGGTQYF. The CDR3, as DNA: TGTGCCACCAGCGGATCGGGACTAGCGGGAGGTACGCAGTATTTT.

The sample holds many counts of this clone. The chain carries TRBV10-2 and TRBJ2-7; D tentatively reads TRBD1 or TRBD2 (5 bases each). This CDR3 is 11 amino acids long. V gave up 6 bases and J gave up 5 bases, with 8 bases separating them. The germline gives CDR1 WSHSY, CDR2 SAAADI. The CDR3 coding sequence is TGCGCCAGCAGGGGGACCAACGAGCAGTACTTC. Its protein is CASRGTNEQYF.

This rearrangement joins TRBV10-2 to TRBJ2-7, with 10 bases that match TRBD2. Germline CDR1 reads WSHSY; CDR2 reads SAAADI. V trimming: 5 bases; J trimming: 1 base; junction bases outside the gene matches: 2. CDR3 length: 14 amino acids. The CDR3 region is CASSWTSGSYEQYF. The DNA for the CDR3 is TGCGCCAGCAGTTGGACTAGCGGTTCCTACGAGCAGTACTTC.

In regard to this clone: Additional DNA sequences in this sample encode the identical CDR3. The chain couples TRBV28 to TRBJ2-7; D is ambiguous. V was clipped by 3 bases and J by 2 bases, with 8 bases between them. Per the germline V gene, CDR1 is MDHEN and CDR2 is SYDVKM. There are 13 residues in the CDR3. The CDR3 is CASSLNGPYEQYF. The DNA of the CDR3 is TGTGCCAGCAGTTTGAACGGACCCTACGAGCAGTACTTC.

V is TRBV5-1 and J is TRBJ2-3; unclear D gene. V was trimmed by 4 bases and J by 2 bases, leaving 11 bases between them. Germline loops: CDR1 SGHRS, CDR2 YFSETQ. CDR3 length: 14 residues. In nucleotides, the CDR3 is TGCGCCAGCAGCGAAGACCCAAACACAGATACGCAGTATTTT. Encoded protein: CASSEDPNTDTQYF.

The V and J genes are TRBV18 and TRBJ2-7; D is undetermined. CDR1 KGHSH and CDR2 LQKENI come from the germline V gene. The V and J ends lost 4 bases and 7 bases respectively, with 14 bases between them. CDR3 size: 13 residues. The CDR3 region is CASSQTTVEEQYF. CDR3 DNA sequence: TGTGCCAGCTCACAAACCACCGTCGAAGAGCAGTACTTC.

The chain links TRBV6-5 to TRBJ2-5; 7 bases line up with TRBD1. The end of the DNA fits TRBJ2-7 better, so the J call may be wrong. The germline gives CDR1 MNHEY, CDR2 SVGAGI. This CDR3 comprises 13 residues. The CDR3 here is CASSIDRVYEQYF. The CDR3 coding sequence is TGTGCCAGCAGCATAGACAGGGTCTACGAGCAGTACTTC.

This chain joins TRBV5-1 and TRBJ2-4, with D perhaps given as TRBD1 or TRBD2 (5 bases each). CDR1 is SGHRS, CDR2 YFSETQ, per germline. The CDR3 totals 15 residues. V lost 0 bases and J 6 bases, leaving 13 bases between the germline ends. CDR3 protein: CASSLGGSSPNIQYF. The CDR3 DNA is TGCGCCAGCAGCTTGGGGGGGAGCTCCCCAAACATTCAGTACTTC.

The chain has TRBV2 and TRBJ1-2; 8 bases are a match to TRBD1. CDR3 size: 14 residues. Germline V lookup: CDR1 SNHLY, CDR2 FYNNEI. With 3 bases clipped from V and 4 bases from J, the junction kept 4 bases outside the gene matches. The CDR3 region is CASSDSGGGYGYTF. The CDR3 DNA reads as TGTGCCAGCAGTGACTCAGGGGGCGGCTATGGCTACACCTTC.

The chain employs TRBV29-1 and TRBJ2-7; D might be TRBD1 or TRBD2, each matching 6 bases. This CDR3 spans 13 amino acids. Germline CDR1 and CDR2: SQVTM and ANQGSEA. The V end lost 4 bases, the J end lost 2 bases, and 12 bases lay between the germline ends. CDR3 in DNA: TGCAGCGTTGCCGGCGGGACAACCTACGAGCAGTACTTC. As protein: CSVAGGTTYEQYF.

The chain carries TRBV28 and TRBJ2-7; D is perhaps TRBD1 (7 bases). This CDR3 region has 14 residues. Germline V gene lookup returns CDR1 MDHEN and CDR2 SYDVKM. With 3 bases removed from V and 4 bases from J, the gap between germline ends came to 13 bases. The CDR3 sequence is CASSFGRGAYEQYF. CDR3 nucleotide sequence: TGTGCCAGCAGTTTTGGCAGGGGGGCGTACGAGCAGTACTTC.

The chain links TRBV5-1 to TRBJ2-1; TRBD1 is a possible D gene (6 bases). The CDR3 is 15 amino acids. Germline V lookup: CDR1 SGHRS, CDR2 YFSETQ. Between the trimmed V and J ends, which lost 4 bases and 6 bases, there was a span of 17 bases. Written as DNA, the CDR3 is TGCGCCAGCAGCCCGACCGGGACATCACCCAATGAGCAGTTCTTC. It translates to CASSPTGTSPNEQFF.

The CDR3: CASEGTGYYEQYF. CDR3 DNA: TGTGCCAGCGAGGGGACGGGATATTACGAGCAGTACTTC. The chain is built from TRBV28 and TRBJ2-7; D is perhaps TRBD1 or TRBD2 (5 bases each). The CDR3 sequence is 13 residues long. Trimming removed 8 bases from V and 4 bases from J, with 15 bases in between. The germline CDR1 and CDR2 sequences are MDHEN and SYDVKM.

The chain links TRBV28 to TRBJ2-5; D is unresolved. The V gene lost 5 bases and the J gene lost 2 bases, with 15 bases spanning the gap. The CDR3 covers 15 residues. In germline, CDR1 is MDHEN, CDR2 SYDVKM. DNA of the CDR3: TGTGCCAGCAGTCCCCCCGGGCGCATACAAGAGACCCAGTACTTC. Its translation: CASSPPGRIQETQYF.

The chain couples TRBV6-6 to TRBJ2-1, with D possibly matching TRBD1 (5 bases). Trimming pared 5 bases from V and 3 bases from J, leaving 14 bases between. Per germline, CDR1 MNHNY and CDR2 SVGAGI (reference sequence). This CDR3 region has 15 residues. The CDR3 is CASSQQEKVYNEQFF. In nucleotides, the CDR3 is TGTGCCAGCAGTCAACAGGAGAAGGTCTACAATGAGCAGTTCTTC.

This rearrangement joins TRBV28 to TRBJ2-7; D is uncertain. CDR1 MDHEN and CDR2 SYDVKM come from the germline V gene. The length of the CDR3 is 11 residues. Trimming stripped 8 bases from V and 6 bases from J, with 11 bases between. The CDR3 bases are TGTGCCAGCCCTACTCTTTGCGAGCAGTACTTC. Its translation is CASPTLCEQYF.

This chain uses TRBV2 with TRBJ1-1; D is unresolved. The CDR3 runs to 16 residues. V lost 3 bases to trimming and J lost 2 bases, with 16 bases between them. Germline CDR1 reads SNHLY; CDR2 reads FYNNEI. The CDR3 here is CASSEISGLDNTEAFF. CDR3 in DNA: TGTGCCAGCAGTGAGATATCGGGTCTCGACAACACTGAAGCTTTCTTT.

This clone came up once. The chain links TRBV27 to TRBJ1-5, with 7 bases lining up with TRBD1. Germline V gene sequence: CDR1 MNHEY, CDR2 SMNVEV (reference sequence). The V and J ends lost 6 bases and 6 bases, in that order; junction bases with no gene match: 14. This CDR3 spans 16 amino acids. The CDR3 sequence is CASSEIQGRIVQPQHF. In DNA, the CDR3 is TGTGCCAGCAGCGAAATACAGGGGCGGATTGTTCAGCCCCAGCATTTT.

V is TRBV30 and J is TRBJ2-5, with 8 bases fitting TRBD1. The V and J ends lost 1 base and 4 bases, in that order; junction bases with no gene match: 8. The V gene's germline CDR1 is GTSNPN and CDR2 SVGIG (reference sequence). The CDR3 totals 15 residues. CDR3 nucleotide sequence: TGTGCCTGGAGTGGAAAACAGGGGGACTCAGAGACCCAGTACTTC. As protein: CAWSGKQGDSETQYF. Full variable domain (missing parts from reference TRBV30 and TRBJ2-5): SQTIHQWPATLVQPVGSPLSLECTVEGTSNPNLYWYRQAAGRGLQLLFYSVGIGQISSEVPQNLSASRPQDRQFILSSKKLLLSDSGFYLCAWSGKQGDSETQYFGPGTRLLVL.

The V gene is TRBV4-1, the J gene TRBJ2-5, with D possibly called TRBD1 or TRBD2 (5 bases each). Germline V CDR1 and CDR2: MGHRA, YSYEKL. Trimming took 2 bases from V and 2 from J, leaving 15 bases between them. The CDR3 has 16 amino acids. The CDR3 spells CASSQPGTPQQETQYF. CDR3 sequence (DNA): TGCGCCAGCAGCCAACCGGGGACCCCCCAGCAAGAGACCCAGTACTTC.

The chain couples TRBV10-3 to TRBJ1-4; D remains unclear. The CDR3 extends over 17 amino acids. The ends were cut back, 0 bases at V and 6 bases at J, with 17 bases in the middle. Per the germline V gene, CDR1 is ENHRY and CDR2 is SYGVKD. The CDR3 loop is CAISESATGLVYEKLFF. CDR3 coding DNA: TGTGCCATCAGTGAGTCGGCTACGGGCTTAGTTTATGAAAAACTGTTTTTT.

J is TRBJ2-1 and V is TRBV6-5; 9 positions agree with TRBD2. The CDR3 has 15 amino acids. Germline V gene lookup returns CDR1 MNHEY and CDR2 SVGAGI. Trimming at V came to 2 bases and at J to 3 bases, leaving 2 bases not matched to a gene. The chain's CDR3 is CASSYRLADYNEQFF. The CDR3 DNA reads TGTGCCAGCAGTTACCGACTAGCGGACTACAATGAGCAGTTCTTC.

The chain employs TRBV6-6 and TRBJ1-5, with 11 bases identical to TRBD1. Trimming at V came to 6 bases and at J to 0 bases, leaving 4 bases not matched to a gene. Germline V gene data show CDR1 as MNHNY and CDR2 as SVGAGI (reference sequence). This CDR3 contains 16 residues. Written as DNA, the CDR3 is TGTGCCAGCAGGGACAGGGGGCCGTATAGCAATCAGCCCCAGCATTTT. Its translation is CASRDRGPYSNQPQHF.

CDR3 protein: CASSRDRAGGELFF. The CDR3 DNA sequence: TGTGCCAGCTCAAGGGACAGGGCCGGCGGGGAGCTGTTTTTT. The chain joins TRBV18 to TRBJ2-2; 9 nucleotides match TRBD1. The CDR3 covers 14 residues. The J segment lost 7 bases and the V segment lost 5 bases, leaving 5 bases of the junction unmatched. Germline lookup yields CDR1 KGHSH and CDR2 LQKENI.

CDR3 in DNA: TGTGCCAGTAGCAAGGGACAGGGGGCGGCTAGCGGTTATTACAATGAGCAGTTCTTC. Its protein is CASSKGQGAASGYYNEQFF. The chain recombines TRBV19 with TRBJ2-1, with 12 bases that match TRBD1. The CDR3 runs to 19 residues. Germline CDR1 LNHDA, CDR2 SQIVND (reference sequence). Losses at the gene ends were 6 bases for V and 4 bases for J; bases not matched to a gene: 16.

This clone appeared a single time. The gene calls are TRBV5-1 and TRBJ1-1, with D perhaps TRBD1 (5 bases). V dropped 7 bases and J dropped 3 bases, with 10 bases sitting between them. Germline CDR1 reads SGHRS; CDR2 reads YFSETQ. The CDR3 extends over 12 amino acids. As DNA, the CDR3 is TGCGCCAGCGGCAGGGAGTACACTGAAGCTTTCTTT. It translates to CASGREYTEAFF.